Detailed here is one TCR beta chain. The data belong to a study of glioma-infiltrating T cells after dendritic cell vaccination. Amplification used 60 V beta primers and 13 J beta primers. Assay used: immunoSEQ multiplex PCR; TCRdb lists only in-frame clones, some missing. The repertoire holds some 90,000 clones, with approximately 78% as singletons. This sample's time point: after dendritic cell vaccination, including at tumor progression/relapse. CDR3 size: 16 residues. Germline V gives CDR1 SGHDT, CDR2 YYEEEE. V dropped 4 bases and J dropped 5 bases, with 18 bases sitting between them. The material was blood, obtained after dendritic cell vaccination. The TCR comes from a human donor with glioblastoma. This rearrangement joins TRBV5-6 to TRBJ1-4; a possible D gene is TRBD1 (5 bases). As DNA, the CDR3 is TGTGCCAGCAGCCCGGGACCGGGACGGGAGAATGAAAAACTGTTTTTT. As protein: CASSPGPGRENEKLFF.